The T cell receptor beta chain described here comes from a study of blood T cell repertoires in COVID-19. Turning to the study itself: Samples of COVID-19 (acute and convalescent) were obtained from the United States, Italy and Spain.

The V end was cut by 4 bases, the J end by 9 bases, with 19 bases between. CDR1 and CDR2 from the germline V gene are SGHTA and FQGNSA. The CDR3 is 15 amino acids. Using immunoSEQ multiplex PCR, the repertoire was profiled, and TCRdb retains in-frame clones only, with some absent. This table holds about 76,000 clones, around 88% found once. This TCR was sampled from a human donor in a cohort sampled during active COVID-19. V is TRBV7-2 and J is TRBJ2-1; weak D call: TRBD1 (5 bases). Sequenced input: peripheral blood. The CDR3 DNA sequence: TGTGCCAGCAGCTGGGTCCCACTCCAGGGAAGTGAGCAGTTCTTC. Encoded protein: CASSWVPLQGSEQFF.